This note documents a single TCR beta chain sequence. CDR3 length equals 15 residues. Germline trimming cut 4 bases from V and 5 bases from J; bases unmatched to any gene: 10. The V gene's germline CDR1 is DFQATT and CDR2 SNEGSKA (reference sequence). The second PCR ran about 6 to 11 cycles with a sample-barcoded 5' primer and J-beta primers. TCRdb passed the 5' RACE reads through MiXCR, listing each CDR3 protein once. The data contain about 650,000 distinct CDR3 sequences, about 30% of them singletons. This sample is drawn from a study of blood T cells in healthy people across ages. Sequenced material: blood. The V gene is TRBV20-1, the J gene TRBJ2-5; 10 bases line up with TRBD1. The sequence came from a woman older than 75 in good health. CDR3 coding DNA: TGCAGTGCTATTTTATTGACAGGGGGCTGGGAGACCCAGTACTTC. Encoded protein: CSAILLTGGWETQYF.